This entry is about one T cell receptor beta chain. This clonotype came up many times. Its antigen is unknown. Base qualities are not recorded, but no much larger clone differs from it by a single base. Receptor amplification or capture employed RT-PCR. This sample was sequenced with an Illumina HiSeq 2500. The public reads were reprocessed in TCRdb via fastp at Q25 and MiXCR, keeping in-frame beta chains. Rows with one shared CDR3 protein collapse into an entry with the most common genes and DNA. This sample gives 540,000 or so distinct CDR3 sequences in total; 10% to 15% of them show up just once. The ten largest clones take up over 10% of the sample. The data belong to a study of response to subunit inactivated influenza vaccine (dated by TCRdb to the late 2010s). Notes on the research overall: To follow how T cells responded to a trivalent subunit inactivated influenza vaccine, the researchers relied on deep quantitative profiling of the T cell receptor repertoire. Overall study outcomes, separate from this receptor: According to the authors, only a limited number of new T cells may be recruited by each seasonal influenza vaccination.

The V end gives up 5 bases and the J end 7 bases, leaving 15 bases in the junction not matched to a gene. Including the terminal cysteine and phenylalanine, the CDR3 comprises 17 residues. Solely the CDR3 DNA is kept, with 51 bases framed from the first base. The germline V gene provides CDR1 MNHEY and CDR2 SVGEGT. According to the study, the label for this sample's time point signals: around 45 days after influenza vaccine administration. This chain is built from TRBV6-2 or TRBV6-3 and TRBJ2-5, with 11 middle bases fitting TRBD2. The source material was PBMCs from blood, sampled about 40 days after vaccination. The receptor's source is a man aged 45-65 years who received an inactivated influenza vaccine. Donor details come from another sample of the same person, matched by shared clones. The CDR3 is CASSNHPGLAEIRTQYF. The nucleotides are TGTGCCAGCAGTAATCACCCGGGACTAGCGGAGATACGGACCCAGTACTTC.